These 14 T cell receptor beta chains were sequenced from one sample in a study of cytomegalovirus exposure and HLA in healthy donors. A multiplex PCR was run with 60 Vbeta primers and 13 Jbeta primers. The repertoire was sequenced with immunoSEQ multiplex PCR; TCRdb's copy has only in-frame clones and lacks some. The sample contains over 90,000 clones, roughly four fifths of which appear only once. Sample: PBMCs. These receptors all stem from a male donor in good health and CMV-seropositive.

V usage is TRBV19 and J usage is TRBJ2-2; the match to TRBD2 covers 11 bases. Germline trimming cut 4 bases from V and 6 bases from J; bases unmatched to any gene: 4. CDR1 is LNHDA, CDR2 SQIVND, per germline (reference sequence). This CDR3 region has 15 residues. In DNA form, the CDR3 reads TGTGCCAGTAGTACCCCGGGACTAGCGGCCGGGGAGCTGTTTTTT. Translation gives CASSTPGLAAGELFF.

The sample holds a few counts of this clone. The gene calls are TRBV19 and TRBJ1-6; TRBD1 might be the D (6 bases). The CDR3 covers 14 residues. The ends were cut back, 2 bases at V and 7 bases at J, with 9 bases in the middle. CDR1 and CDR2 (germline): LNHDA, SQIVND (reference sequence). Here the CDR3 reads CASSIRDRNSPLHF. The CDR3 DNA follows: TGTGCCAGTAGTATACGAGACAGGAATTCACCCCTCCACTTT.

This chain joins TRBV5-1 and TRBJ1-1, with 9 bases that match TRBD1. Germline CDR1 and CDR2: SGHRS and YFSETQ. The CDR3 covers 14 residues. The J segment lost 7 bases and the V segment lost 4 bases, leaving 8 bases of the junction unmatched. The CDR3 region is CASSQQTGGNEAFF. In DNA form, the CDR3 reads TGCGCCAGCAGCCAGCAGACAGGGGGAAATGAAGCTTTCTTT.

The V and J genes are TRBV28 and TRBJ1-5; a possible D gene is TRBD1 (5 bases). The CDR3 consists of 15 residues. V was clipped by 5 bases and J by 4 bases, with 15 bases between them. Per the germline V gene, CDR1 is MDHEN and CDR2 is SYDVKM. This chain's CDR3 is CASSPSGGWNQPQHF. CDR3 DNA sequence: TGTGCCAGCAGTCCATCGGGGGGTTGGAATCAGCCCCAGCATTTT.

J is TRBJ2-7 and V is TRBV18; 11 bases agree with TRBD2. V was pared by 2 bases and J by 2 bases, with 5 bases of the junction left unmatched. The length of the CDR3 is 16 residues. Germline CDR1 is KGHSH and CDR2 is LQKENI. The DNA of the CDR3 is TGTGCCAGCTCACCAACGACTAGCGGGAATGCCTACGAGCAGTACTTC. It codes for CASSPTTSGNAYEQYF.

This sequence joins TRBV7-2 and TRBJ2-7; D not certain. The CDR3 is 14 amino acids. Germline V gene lookup returns CDR1 SGHTA and CDR2 FQGNSA. The V end lost 1 base, the J end lost 2 bases, and 9 bases lay between the germline ends. CDR3 in DNA: TGTGCCAGCAGCTTAGGAGTCGTCCCCTACGAGCAGTACTTC. Translated, it gives CASSLGVVPYEQYF.

The chain couples TRBV25-1 to TRBJ2-5; 7 nucleotides line up with TRBD2. Per the germline V gene, CDR1 is MGHDK and CDR2 is SYGVNS. With V trimmed by 4 bases and J by 3 bases, 14 bases remained unmatched. The CDR3 extends over 17 amino acids. The chain's CDR3 is CASSVLRGGSRKETQYF. The CDR3 region has the DNA TGTGCCAGCAGTGTCCTCCGGGGCGGGAGTCGGAAAGAGACCCAGTACTTC.

With respect to this clone: This specimen includes other DNA sequences encoding the same CDR3. The chain has TRBV5-1 and TRBJ2-1, with TRBD2 identical over 7 bases. Losses at the gene ends were 8 bases for V and 6 bases for J; bases not matched to a gene: 5. The CDR3 sequence is 12 residues long. Germline V gene lookup returns CDR1 SGHRS and CDR2 YFSETQ. The CDR3 coding sequence is TGCGCCAGTCGGGGAGGGGCCAATGAGCAGTTCTTC. Translation gives CASRGGANEQFF. The complete variable domain, with remaining parts taken from reference TRBV5-1 and TRBJ2-1, reads KAGVTQTPRYLIKTRGQQVTLSCSPISGHRSVSWYQQTPGQGLQFLFEYFSETQRNKGNFPGRFSGRQFSNSRSEMNVSTLELGDSALYLCASRGGANEQFFGPGTRLTVL.

To note about this clone: The identical CDR3 is also encoded by other nucleotide sequences in the sample. V is TRBV18 and J is TRBJ1-1; D remains ambiguous. Between the trimmed V and J ends, which lost 3 bases and 2 bases, there was a span of 7 bases. CDR1 is KGHSH, CDR2 LQKENI, per germline. This CDR3 has 13 residues. CDR3 in DNA: TGTGCCAGCTCACCTCGGGTAAACACTGAAGCTTTCTTT. Protein: CASSPRVNTEAFF.

The V and J genes are TRBV7-7 and TRBJ2-7, with D tentatively TRBD1 (5 bases). The CDR3 consists of 13 residues. V was cut by 1 base and J by 2 bases, with 6 bases left in between. Looked up from germline, CDR1 is SSHAT and CDR2 is FNYEAQ (reference sequence). The CDR3 protein is CASSLGTTYEQYF. CDR3 DNA: TGTGCCAGCAGCTTAGGGACAACCTACGAGCAGTACTTC. Using reference TRBV7-7 and TRBJ2-7 for the parts outside the CDR3, the full variable domain is GAGVSQSPRYKVTKRGQDVTLRCDPISSHATLYWYQQALGQGPEFLTYFNYEAQPDKSGLPSDRFSAERPEGSISTLTIQRTEQRDSAMYRCASSLGTTYEQYFGPGTRLTVT.

The chain recombines TRBV27 with TRBJ2-7; 13 bases match TRBD2. Germline CDR1 and CDR2: MNHEY and SMNVEV (reference sequence). V dropped 4 bases and J dropped 2; count of bases not matched to a gene: 2. CDR3 length: 15 residues. The CDR3 nucleotides are TGTGCCAGCAGTTCACTAGCGGGAGGGCCCTACGAGCAGTACTTC. This translates into CASSSLAGGPYEQYF.

The rearrangement joins TRBV4-3 to TRBJ2-7; D perhaps matches TRBD2 (7 bases). V was cut by 1 base and J by 3 bases, with 10 bases left in between. The CDR3 length is 14 residues. From germline, CDR1 is LGHNA and CDR2 YSLEER. The CDR3 DNA reads as TGCGCCAGCAGCCAAGTGGGAGGGGGCTACGAGCAGTACTTC. Its translation: CASSQVGGGYEQYF.

The chain couples TRBV11-2 to TRBJ2-7, with D uncertain. With 2 bases removed from V and 1 base from J, the gap between germline ends came to 12 bases. There are 15 residues in the CDR3. Germline V gene lookup returns CDR1 SGHAT and CDR2 FQNNGV. The CDR3 DNA sequence: TGTGCCAGCAGCTTATCGGTAGAGAAATCCTACGAGCAGTACTTC. This sequence encodes CASSLSVEKSYEQYF.

The V call is TRBV28, the J call TRBJ2-3; no firm D call. The CDR3 length is 13 residues. The V end lost 6 bases, the J end lost 5 bases, and 12 bases lay between the germline ends. Germline CDR1 reads MDHEN; CDR2 reads SYDVKM. The CDR3, as DNA: TGTGCCAGCAGGGCCGCGGTGGGAGATACGCAGTATTTT. Amino acid sequence: CASRAAVGDTQYF.